Listed below are T cell receptor beta chains from one sample, sequenced in a study of blood T cell repertoires in COVID-19. Measured with immunoSEQ multiplex PCR; TCRdb has only the in-frame clones, and not every one. The sample contains about 240,000 clones, 75% to 90% of which appear only once. The sample taken for sequencing was PBMCs or T cells enriched from blood (not recorded which). The receptors were sampled from a woman aged 40 to 50 with acute COVID-19. CDR3s include the opening cysteine and the closing phenylalanine or tryptophan. D genes are given only for firm matches. Size is omitted from some rows. Given values are once, few, many or a class for expanded clones.

V gene	clone size	D gene	J gene	CDR3 length	CDR3 protein	CDR3 DNA
TRBV15	-	TRBD1	TRBJ1-2	14	CATSRDRTGSGYTF	TGTGCCACCAGCAGAGATCGGACAGGGAGCGGCTACACCTTC
TRBV3-1/TRBV3-2	-	TRBD1	TRBJ1-2	15	CASSRSGQGVYGYTF	TGTGCCAGCAGCCGTTCGGGACAGGGAGTTTATGGCTACACCTTC
TRBV4-2	-	TRBD1	TRBJ1-2	16	CASSPPQGVRRGGYTF	TGTGCCAGCAGCCCACCCCAGGGGGTCCGCCGAGGGGGCTACACCTTC
TRBV10-2	-	TRBD2	TRBJ2-7	16	CASRRTSGRGAGEQYF	TGCGCCAGCAGGAGGACTAGCGGGAGGGGTGCGGGTGAGCAGTACTTC
TRBV4-1	few	TRBD1	TRBJ1-5	17	CASSPLTLDRGDQPQHF	TGCGCCAGCAGCCCGCTTACCCTCGACAGGGGAGATCAGCCCCAGCATTTT
TRBV5-6	-	-	TRBJ2-6	15	CASSFWGAGANVLTF	TGTGCCAGCAGCTTTTGGGGGGCTGGGGCCAACGTCCTGACTTTC
TRBV2	-	TRBD1	TRBJ1-1	13	CASSRDRGAEAFF	TGTGCCAGCAGTAGGGACAGGGGTGCTGAAGCTTTCTTT
TRBV27	-	-	TRBJ2-3	12	CASRGSTGSQYF	TGTGCCAGCAGAGGGTCAACAGGGTCGCAGTATTTT
TRBV6-5	-	TRBD1	TRBJ2-3	15	CASSYEDRGTNTQYF	TGTGCCAGCAGTTACGAGGACAGGGGGACAAATACGCAGTATTTT
TRBV7-3	-	TRBD1	TRBJ2-3	15	CASSLGQGLTDTQYF	TGTGCCAGCAGCTTGGGACAGGGGTTGACAGATACGCAGTATTTT
TRBV24-1	-	TRBD2	TRBJ2-3	20	CATSDIPPTSGRGRADTQYF	TGTGCCACCAGTGATATACCCCCGACTAGCGGGAGAGGGAGGGCAGATACGCAGTATTTT
TRBV28	-	-	TRBJ1-1	15	CASSLARGLNTEAFF	TGTGCCAGCAGTTTAGCCCGGGGGTTGAACACTGAAGCTTTCTTT
TRBV12-3/TRBV12-4	-	-	TRBJ1-5	13	CASTQAFNQPQHF	TGTGCCAGCACTCAGGCATTCAATCAGCCCCAGCATTTT
TRBV7-9	once	TRBD2	TRBJ2-3	12	CASGGFTDTQYF	TGTGCCTCCGGGGGGTTCACAGATACGCAGTATTTT
TRBV12-3/TRBV12-4	-	-	TRBJ1-4	12	CASSQGGEKLFF	TGTGCCAGCAGCCAGGGTGGGGAAAAACTGTTTTTT
TRBV7-8	-	TRBD2	TRBJ2-3	16	CASSLVTGRSTDTQYF	TGTGCCAGCAGCTTAGTTACCGGGAGGAGCACAGATACGCAGTATTTT
TRBV7-8	-	-	TRBJ2-3	14	CASSQGGREDTQYF	TGTGCCAGCAGCCAAGGGGGGAGGGAAGATACGCAGTATTTT
TRBV19	-	TRBD2	TRBJ2-3	14	CASSAGASTDTQYF	TGTGCCAGTTCAGCGGGGGCTAGCACAGATACGCAGTATTTT
TRBV7-9	once	-	TRBJ1-1	14	CASSPTQGNTEAFF	TGTGCCAGCAGCCCGACACAGGGGAACACTGAAGCTTTCTTT
TRBV9	few	TRBD1	TRBJ1-1	14	CASSGTTGGTEAFF	TGTGCCAGCAGCGGAACCACAGGGGGTACTGAAGCTTTCTTT
TRBV12-3/TRBV12-4	-	-	TRBJ2-5	13	CASSSQGVETQYF	TGTGCCAGCAGTTCACAGGGTGTAGAGACCCAGTACTTC
TRBV5-1	-	-	TRBJ2-1	12	CASSGGSNEQFF	TGCGCCAGCAGCGGGGGCAGCAATGAGCAGTTCTTC
TRBV5-1	-	TRBD2	TRBJ2-7	14	CASSYGGSSYEQYF	TGCGCCAGCAGTTATGGCGGGAGCTCCTACGAGCAGTACTTC
TRBV11-3	-	TRBD1	TRBJ2-7	16	CASSLDGTGGNYEQYF	TGTGCCAGCAGCTTAGATGGAACAGGGGGGAACTACGAGCAGTACTTC
TRBV19	once	TRBD1	TRBJ1-5	17	CASSTPGQGIGNQPQHF	TGTGCCAGTAGTACCCCGGGACAGGGTATCGGCAATCAGCCCCAGCATTTT
TRBV5-1	-	-	TRBJ2-7	14	CASSVTTDNYEQYF	TGCGCCAGCAGCGTGACGACAGATAACTACGAGCAGTACTTC
TRBV7-2	-	-	TRBJ2-7	14	CASSLVGEAYEQYF	TGTGCCAGCAGCTTAGTCGGGGAGGCTTACGAGCAGTACTTC
TRBV5-6	-	TRBD2	TRBJ2-5	17	CASSLGRLAGVGETQYF	TGTGCCAGCAGCCTTGGGAGACTAGCGGGAGTCGGCGAGACCCAGTACTTC
TRBV27	-	TRBD1	TRBJ1-6	12	CASRQGSSPLHF	TGTGCCAGCCGACAGGGTTCTTCACCCCTCCACTTT
TRBV6-2/TRBV6-3	-	-	TRBJ2-7	12	CASSLLDYEQYF	TGTGCCAGCAGTCTCCTAGACTACGAGCAGTACTTC
TRBV5-4	-	TRBD2	TRBJ2-7	15	CASSLGPSGSYEQYF	TGTGCCAGCAGCTTGGGGCCTAGCGGCTCCTACGAGCAGTACTTC
TRBV6-5	-	-	TRBJ2-5	13	CASSYRGGETQYF	TGTGCCAGCAGTTATCGGGGTGGGGAGACCCAGTACTTC
TRBV24-1	-	TRBD2	TRBJ2-1	17	CATSDLGLAGARNEQFF	TGTGCCACCAGTGATTTGGGACTAGCGGGAGCCCGCAATGAGCAGTTCTTC
TRBV5-1	-	TRBD1	TRBJ2-1	15	CASSLLGTGLNEQFF	TGCGCCAGCAGCTTGTTAGGGACAGGGCTCAATGAGCAGTTCTTC
TRBV9	-	TRBD2	TRBJ2-7	15	CASSVGSGSSYEQYF	TGTGCCAGCAGCGTAGGTAGCGGGAGTTCTTACGAGCAGTACTTC
TRBV19	few	-	TRBJ1-2	13	CASSMVGGLGYTF	TGTGCCAGTAGTATGGTGGGGGGTTTAGGCTACACCTTC
TRBV3-1/TRBV3-2	-	-	TRBJ2-7	13	CASSLTISYEQYF	TGTGCCAGCAGCCTCACTATATCCTACGAGCAGTACTTC
TRBV7-9	-	-	TRBJ2-3	13	CASIESLTDTQYF	TGTGCCAGCATCGAGAGTCTCACAGATACGCAGTATTTT
TRBV6-5	-	TRBD1	TRBJ1-2	15	CASTANPDRGRGYTF	TGTGCCAGCACCGCGAACCCGGACAGGGGACGCGGCTACACCTTC
TRBV13	-	TRBD2	TRBJ2-5	15	CASSPGLADQETQYF	TGTGCCAGCAGCCCCGGACTAGCGGACCAAGAGACCCAGTACTTC
TRBV4-1	-	TRBD2	TRBJ2-1	16	CASSQATSDPYNEQFF	TGCGCCAGCAGCCAAGCTACTAGCGACCCCTACAATGAGCAGTTCTTC